The sequence of this T cell receptor beta chain was determined in a study of CD8 T cells in Susac syndrome. Germline CDR1 reads SQVTM; CDR2 reads ANQGSEA. With V trimmed by 7 bases and J by 4 bases, 12 bases remained unmatched. This CDR3 contains 15 residues. After extraction with the RNeasy kit, about 0.45 to 1 ug of the RNA was reverse transcribed using random hexamers. Amplification of TCR beta CDR3 used immunoSEQ multiplex PCR across 54 Vbeta and 13 Jbeta. TCRdb reanalysed the immunoSEQ multiplex PCR reads using MiXCR and keeps one entry per CDR3 protein. The sample contains some 140,000 distinct CDR3 sequences, under 95% of which appear only once. FACS enriched CD8+ TEMRA cells, while bulk CD8+ and CD4+ were negatively isolated.

What was sequenced was CD8+ T cells from PBMCs. This rearrangement joins TRBV29-1 to TRBJ2-7; 11 nucleotides match TRBD2. This clonotype was sampled from a human donor with multiple sclerosis. CDR3 sequence (DNA): TGCAGCGCGAGCTTGGGGACTAGCGGACTTTACGAGCAGTACTTC. It encodes CSASLGTSGLYEQYF.